This note documents a single T cell receptor beta chain sequence. No antigen is known for it. This specimen belongs to a study of long-term antiretroviral therapy in people with HIV. Findings and limits, study-wide: Within the repertoire, clones expanded before ART were dominant at all time points.

Version v3.0 of the immunoSEQ assay ran at survey level. Sequencing was intended to reach 40,000-50,000 T-cell genomes per sample. Method: immunoSEQ multiplex PCR; TCRdb's copy keeps in-frame clones and lacks some. The sample consists of about 27,000 clones, roughly 82% of them appearing once. The CDR3 covers 12 residues. The V gene lost 4 bases and the J gene lost 5 bases, with 7 bases spanning the gap. Germline CDR1 and CDR2: LGHNA and YSLEER. The source is a man aged 18 to 29 with HIV. The chain couples TRBV4-3 to TRBJ2-3; D is unresolved. The sample in question was unsorted PBMCs, obtained 0.8 years before starting antiretroviral therapy. This CDR3 is CASSLNRDTQYF. In DNA, the CDR3 is TGCGCCAGCAGCCTCAACAGAGATACGCAGTATTTT.